A selection of T cell receptor beta chains follows, all from one sample in a study of monozygotic twins with inflammatory bowel disease. Each CDR3 protein gets one entry in TCRdb, which reprocessed the 5' RACE reads and gives no DNA. The table lists roughly 160,000 distinct CDR3 sequences. Sequencing was done on a sample of blood. Receptors originate from a human donor with ulcerative colitis or Crohn's disease, or a healthy co-twin of an affected twin (not recorded which). Both conserved end residues are part of each CDR3. Each record gives: clone size, V gene, J gene, CDR3 protein. Clone size is given for some rows only: seen once, a few or many times, or a class if the clone is expanded.

size: .
V: TRBV7-2
J: TRBJ2-7
CDR3: CASSLVSRYEQYF

size: .
V: TRBV7-9
J: TRBJ1-6
CDR3: CASSGARDRSNSPLHF

size: .
V: TRBV5-1
J: TRBJ1-4
CDR3: CASSQGRNNEKLFF

size: .
V: TRBV4-1
J: TRBJ1-4
CDR3: CASSPSRDRGNEKLFF

size: medium-sized
V: TRBV10-3
J: TRBJ2-7
CDR3: CAPTGGIYEQYF

size: .
V: TRBV7-8
J: TRBJ2-3
CDR3: CASSLLGQPRADTQYF

size: .
V: TRBV5-1
J: TRBJ1-5
CDR3: CASSLASPGEGPQHF

size: .
V: TRBV28
J: TRBJ2-1
CDR3: CASSLLRGLGEHFF

size: .
V: TRBV7-2
J: TRBJ2-3
CDR3: CASSDGLVPRTDTQYF

size: .
V: TRBV19
J: TRBJ2-3
CDR3: CASTTIWTTSRGSTDTQYF

size: .
V: TRBV6-5
J: TRBJ2-3
CDR3: CASSYTRGTSTDTQYF

size: .
V: TRBV28
J: TRBJ2-1
CDR3: CASSPGTSGFYNEQFF

size: .
V: TRBV19
J: TRBJ1-1
CDR3: CASSISVNTEAFF

size: .
V: TRBV7-2
J: TRBJ2-1
CDR3: CASSLRRIGGPPLF

size: .
V: TRBV4-2
J: TRBJ2-1
CDR3: CASSQRAPGRASYNEQFF

size: .
V: TRBV5-1
J: TRBJ2-2
CDR3: CASSLSTGGTGELFF

size: .
V: TRBV19
J: TRBJ1-2
CDR3: CASSIGQAGHRRYGYTF

size: .
V: TRBV18
J: TRBJ1-1
CDR3: CASSPRGRSEAFF

size: .
V: TRBV29-1
J: TRBJ2-7
CDR3: CSVVQGSLYEQYF

size: .
V: TRBV20-1
J: TRBJ2-3
CDR3: CSAEVEEGTDTQYF

size: .
V: TRBV19
J: TRBJ1-1
CDR3: CASSPDEGTEAFF

size: .
V: TRBV25-1
J: TRBJ2-3
CDR3: CASSEVGGRADTQYF

size: .
V: TRBV4-3
J: TRBJ2-6
CDR3: CASSQDPAGGANVLTF

size: .
V: TRBV20-1
J: TRBJ2-7
CDR3: CSAHSGATYEQYF

size: .
V: TRBV29-1
J: TRBJ1-1
CDR3: CSVVGGGTEAFF

size: .
V: TRBV20-1
J: TRBJ1-1
CDR3: CSARDRATVNTEAFF

size: .
V: TRBV20-1
J: TRBJ2-7
CDR3: CSASRDWTGGIQYF

size: .
V: TRBV5-1
J: TRBJ1-1
CDR3: CASSLDGADTEAFF

size: .
V: TRBV12-3/TRBV12-4
J: TRBJ1-1
CDR3: CASSLSGIEAFF

size: .
V: TRBV7-3
J: TRBJ2-1
CDR3: CASSLAGGGNEQFF

size: .
V: TRBV10-3
J: TRBJ1-1
CDR3: CATGGQEGAEAFF

size: .
V: TRBV2
J: TRBJ2-5
CDR3: CASRQEQETQYF

size: .
V: TRBV7-9
J: TRBJ2-7
CDR3: CASSFGSFEQYF

size: .
V: TRBV7-2
J: TRBJ1-1
CDR3: CATSPGWGNTEAFF

size: .
V: TRBV4-1
J: TRBJ1-4
CDR3: CASSQATTGGREKLFF

size: .
V: TRBV5-5
J: TRBJ2-1
CDR3: CASSLVGPTYNEQFF

size: .
V: TRBV11-2
J: TRBJ1-1
CDR3: CASSAGGSRRTEAFF

size: .
V: TRBV24-1
J: TRBJ2-1
CDR3: CATSDTGTAYNEQFF

size: .
V: TRBV7-8
J: TRBJ1-4
CDR3: CASSSQGAYEKLFF

size: .
V: TRBV20-1
J: TRBJ2-6
CDR3: CSASGLGSSGANVLTF

size: .
V: TRBV4-2
J: TRBJ2-2
CDR3: CASSQLAGESTGELFF